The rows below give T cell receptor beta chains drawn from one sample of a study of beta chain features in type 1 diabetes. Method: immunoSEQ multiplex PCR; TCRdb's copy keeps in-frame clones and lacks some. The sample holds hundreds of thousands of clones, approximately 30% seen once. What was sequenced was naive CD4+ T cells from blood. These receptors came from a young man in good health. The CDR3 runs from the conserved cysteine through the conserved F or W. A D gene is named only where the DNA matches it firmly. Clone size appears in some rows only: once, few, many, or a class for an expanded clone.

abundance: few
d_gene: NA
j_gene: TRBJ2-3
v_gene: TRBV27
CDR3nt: TGTGCCAGCGCCTTCGGAGGCGGAGATACGCAGTATTTT
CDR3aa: CASAFGGGDTQYF

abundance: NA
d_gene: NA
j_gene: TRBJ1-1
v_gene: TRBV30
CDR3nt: TGTGCCTGGAGTGGGGTTTCGAACACTGAAGCTTTCTTT
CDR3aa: CAWSGVSNTEAFF

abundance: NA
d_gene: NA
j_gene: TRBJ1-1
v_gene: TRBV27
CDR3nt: TGTGCCAGCCGGCGACGATGGGCGCAAGACACTGAAGCTTTCTTT
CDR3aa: CASRRRWAQDTEAFF

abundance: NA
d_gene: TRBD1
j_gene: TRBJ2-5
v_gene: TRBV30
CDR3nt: TGTGCCTGGAGTGAGGGACAGGGGGCACCCGAGACCCAGTACTTC
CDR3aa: CAWSEGQGAPETQYF

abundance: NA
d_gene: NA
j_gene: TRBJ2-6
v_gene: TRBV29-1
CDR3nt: TGCAGCGCTGCGGGCTCTGGGGCCAACGTCCTGACTTTC
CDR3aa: CSAAGSGANVLTF

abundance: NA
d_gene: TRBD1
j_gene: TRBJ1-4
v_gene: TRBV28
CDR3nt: TGTGCCAGCAGTTCCGGACAGGGGGCGCCTGAAAAACTGTTTTTT
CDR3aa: CASSSGQGAPEKLFF

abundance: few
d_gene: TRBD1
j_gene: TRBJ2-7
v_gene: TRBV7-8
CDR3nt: TGTGCCAGCAGCTTAGCCCAGGGGGCCTCCTACGAGCAGTACTTC
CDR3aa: CASSLAQGASYEQYF

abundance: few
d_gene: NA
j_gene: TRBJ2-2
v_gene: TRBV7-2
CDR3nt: TGTGCCAGCAGCCTCTCAGGGGTGAACACCGGGGAGCTGTTTTTT
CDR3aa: CASSLSGVNTGELFF

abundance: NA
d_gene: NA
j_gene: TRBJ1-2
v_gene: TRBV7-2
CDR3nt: TGTGCCAGCAGCGCGACAGTGACAACTAACTATGGCTACACCTTC
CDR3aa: CASSATVTTNYGYTF

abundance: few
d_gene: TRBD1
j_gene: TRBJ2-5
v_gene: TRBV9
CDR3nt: TGTGCCAGCAGCGTAGGCCCTGGACAGGGAGGAGAGACCCAGTACTTC
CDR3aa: CASSVGPGQGGETQYF

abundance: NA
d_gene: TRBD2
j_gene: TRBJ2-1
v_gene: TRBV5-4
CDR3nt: TGTGCCAGCAGCAAATCTACTAGCGGGTCCTACAATGAGCAGTTCTTC
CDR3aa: CASSKSTSGSYNEQFF

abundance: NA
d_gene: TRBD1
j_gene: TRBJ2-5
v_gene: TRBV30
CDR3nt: TGTGCCTGGACCTGGGACAGGGGTCAAGAGACCCAGTACTTC
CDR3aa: CAWTWDRGQETQYF

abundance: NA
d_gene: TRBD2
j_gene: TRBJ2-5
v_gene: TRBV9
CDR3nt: TGTGCCAGCAGCATTAGCGGGAGCTTGCAGACCCAGTACTTC
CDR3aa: CASSISGSLQTQYF

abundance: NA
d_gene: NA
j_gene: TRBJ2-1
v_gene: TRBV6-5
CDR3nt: TGTGCCAGCAGTTACAGGGGCCTAACAAACAATGAGCAGTTCTTC
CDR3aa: CASSYRGLTNNEQFF

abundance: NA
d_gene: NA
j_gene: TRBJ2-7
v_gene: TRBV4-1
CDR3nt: TGCGCCAGCAGCCAAGGGAGGGAGATCCACGAGCAGTACTTC
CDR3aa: CASSQGREIHEQYF

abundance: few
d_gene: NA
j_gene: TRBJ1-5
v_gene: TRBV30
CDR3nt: TGTGCCTGGAGTGTGAGACGGGATCAGCCCCAGCATTTT
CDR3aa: CAWSVRRDQPQHF

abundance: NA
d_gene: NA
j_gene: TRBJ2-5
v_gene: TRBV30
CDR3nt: TGTGCCTGGAGTGTACTGGGCGCACAAGAGACCCAGTACTTC
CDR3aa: CAWSVLGAQETQYF

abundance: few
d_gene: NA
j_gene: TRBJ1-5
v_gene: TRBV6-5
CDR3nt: TGTGCCAGCAGTTACCCAAAGTTGCCCCAGCATTTT
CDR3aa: CASSYPKLPQHF

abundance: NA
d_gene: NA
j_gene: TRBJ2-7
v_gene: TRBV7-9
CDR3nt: TGTGCCAGCAGCTTAGTTTCGAACGAGCAGTACTTC
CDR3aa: CASSLVSNEQYF

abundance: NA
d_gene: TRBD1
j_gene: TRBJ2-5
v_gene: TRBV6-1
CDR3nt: TGTGCCAGCAGTGAAGCGTCGACAGGGGTAGGGGAGACCCAGTACTTC
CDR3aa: CASSEASTGVGETQYF

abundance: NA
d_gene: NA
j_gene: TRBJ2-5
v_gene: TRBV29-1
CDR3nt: TGCAGCGTTGCTGGTGGGTACCAAGAGACCCAGTACTTC
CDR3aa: CSVAGGYQETQYF

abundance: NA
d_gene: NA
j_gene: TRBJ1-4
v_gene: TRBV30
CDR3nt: TGTGCCTGGAGCTTGAGGACTAATGAAAAACTGTTTTTT
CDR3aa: CAWSLRTNEKLFF

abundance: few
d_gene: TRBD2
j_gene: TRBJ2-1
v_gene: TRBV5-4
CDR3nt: TGTGCCAGCAGCTTGGGACTAGCGTCTCGGAATGAGCAGTTCTTC
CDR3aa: CASSLGLASRNEQFF

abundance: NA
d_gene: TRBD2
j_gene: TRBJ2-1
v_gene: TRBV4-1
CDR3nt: TGCGCCAGCAGCCAAGGACCCACGGGCGGGAGATACAATGAGCAGTTCTTC
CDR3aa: CASSQGPTGGRYNEQFF

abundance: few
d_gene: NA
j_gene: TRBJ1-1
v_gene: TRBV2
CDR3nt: TGTGCCAGCGTAGGGGCGGTGGACACTGAAGCTTTCTTT
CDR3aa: CASVGAVDTEAFF

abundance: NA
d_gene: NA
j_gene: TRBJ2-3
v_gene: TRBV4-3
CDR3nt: TGCGCCAGCAGCCAAGCTTGGGCATCTAGCACAGATACGCAGTATTTT
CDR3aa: CASSQAWASSTDTQYF

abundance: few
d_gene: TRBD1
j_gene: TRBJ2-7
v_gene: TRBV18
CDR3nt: TGTGCCAGCTCCCCAACCGGACAGGGCTGGGAGCAGTACTTC
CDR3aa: CASSPTGQGWEQYF

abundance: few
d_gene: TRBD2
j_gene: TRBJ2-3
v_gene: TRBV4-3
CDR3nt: TGCGCCAGCAGCCGAGCGGGAGATGACTCAGATACGCAGTATTTT
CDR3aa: CASSRAGDDSDTQYF

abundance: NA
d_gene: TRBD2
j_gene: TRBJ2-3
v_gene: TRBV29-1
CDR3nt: TGCAGCGTTGTGACCCCCACTAGCGGGAGGGCCCCAGATACGCAGTATTTT
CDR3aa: CSVVTPTSGRAPDTQYF

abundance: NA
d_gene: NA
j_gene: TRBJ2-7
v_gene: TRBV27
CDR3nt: TGTGCCAGCAGTCGGCTGTCCCAAAGCTCCTACGAGCAGTACTTC
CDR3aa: CASSRLSQSSYEQYF

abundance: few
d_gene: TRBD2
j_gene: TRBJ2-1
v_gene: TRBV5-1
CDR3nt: TGCGCCAGCAGCGATCCGGGGGCTAGCGGGATGGCTGAGCAGTTCTTC
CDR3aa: CASSDPGASGMAEQFF

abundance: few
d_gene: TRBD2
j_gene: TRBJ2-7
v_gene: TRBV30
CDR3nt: TGTGCCGGAAGGACTAGCGGGATAGCGCAGTACTTC
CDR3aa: CAGRTSGIAQYF

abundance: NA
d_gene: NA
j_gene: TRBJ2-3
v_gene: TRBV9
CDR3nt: TGTGCCAGCAGCCCAGACTTTGCGGATACGCAGTATTTT
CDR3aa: CASSPDFADTQYF

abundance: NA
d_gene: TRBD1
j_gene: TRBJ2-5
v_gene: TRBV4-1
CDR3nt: TGCGCCAGCAGCGCCCGACAGGGGGCCGGAGAGACCCAGTACTTC
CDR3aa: CASSARQGAGETQYF

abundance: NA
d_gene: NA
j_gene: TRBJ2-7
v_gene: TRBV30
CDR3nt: TGTGCCTGGACAAAGGGAGTCTCTTACGAGCAGTACTTC
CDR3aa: CAWTKGVSYEQYF

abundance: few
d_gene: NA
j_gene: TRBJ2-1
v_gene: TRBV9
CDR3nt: TGTGCCAGCAGCGTGGCCCCCGGACCTCTGGGTACTGAGCAGTTCTTC
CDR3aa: CASSVAPGPLGTEQFF

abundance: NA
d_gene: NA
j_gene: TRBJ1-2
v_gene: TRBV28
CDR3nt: TGTGCCAGCAGTATCACCCGGGACGGGAACTATGGCTACACCTTC
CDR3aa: CASSITRDGNYGYTF

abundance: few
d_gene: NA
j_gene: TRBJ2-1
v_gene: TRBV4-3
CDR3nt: TGCGCCAGTTGGTATAGCGGTGACAATGAGCAGTTCTTC
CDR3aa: CASWYSGDNEQFF

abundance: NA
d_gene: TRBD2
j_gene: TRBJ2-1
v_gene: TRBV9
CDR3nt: TGTGCCAGCAGCGTAGACGAGCGGGAGGGCAATGAGCAGTTCTTC
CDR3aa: CASSVDEREGNEQFF

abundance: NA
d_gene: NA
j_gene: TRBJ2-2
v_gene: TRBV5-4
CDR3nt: TGTGCCAGCAGCCCCCGGCACACCGGGGAGCTGTTTTTT
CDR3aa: CASSPRHTGELFF

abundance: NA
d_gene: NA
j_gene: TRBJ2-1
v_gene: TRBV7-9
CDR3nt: TGTGCCAGCAGCCTCAGAGTAGAAGGATCCTACAATGAGCAGTTCTTC
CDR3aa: CASSLRVEGSYNEQFF

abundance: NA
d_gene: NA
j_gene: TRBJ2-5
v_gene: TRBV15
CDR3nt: TGTGCCACCAGAAATTCCCCCCAGCGGAGTATCGAGACCCAGTACTTC
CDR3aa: CATRNSPQRSIETQYF

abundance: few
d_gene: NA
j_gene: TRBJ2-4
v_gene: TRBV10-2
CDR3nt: TGCGCCAGCAGTATCGGCGAGGACATTCAGTACTTC
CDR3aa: CASSIGEDIQYF

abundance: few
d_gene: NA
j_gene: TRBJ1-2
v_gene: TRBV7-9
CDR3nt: TGTGCCAGCAGCTCTAGCGGCAGCCTTAACTATGGCTACACCTTC
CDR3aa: CASSSSGSLNYGYTF

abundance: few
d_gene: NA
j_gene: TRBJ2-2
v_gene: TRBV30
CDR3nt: TGTGCCTGGAAGGAACTCGGGGAGCTGTTTTTT
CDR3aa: CAWKELGELFF

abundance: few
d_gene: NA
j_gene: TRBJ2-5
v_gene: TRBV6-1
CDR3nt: TGTGCCAGCAGTTCATTAGCGGACGTGGGGGAGACCCAGTACTTC
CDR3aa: CASSSLADVGETQYF

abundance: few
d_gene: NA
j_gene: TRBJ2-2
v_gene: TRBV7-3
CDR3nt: TGTGCCAGCAGCTCTCTCGGACTACCAGCCGGGGAGCTGTTTTTT
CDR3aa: CASSSLGLPAGELFF

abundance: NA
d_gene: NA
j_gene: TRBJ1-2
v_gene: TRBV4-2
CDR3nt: TGTGCCAGCAGCTCTGGGCGGGAGGGCTACACCTTC
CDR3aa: CASSSGREGYTF

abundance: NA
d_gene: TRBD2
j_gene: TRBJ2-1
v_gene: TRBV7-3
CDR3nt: TGTGCCAGCAGCCCCCGGACGGGGCTAGCGGGATCGGTTGAGCAGTTCTTC
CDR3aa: CASSPRTGLAGSVEQFF

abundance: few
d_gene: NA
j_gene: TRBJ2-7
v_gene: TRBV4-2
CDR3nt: TGTGCCAGCAGCCAAGATAGCCCGGACGAGCAGTACTTC
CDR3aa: CASSQDSPDEQYF

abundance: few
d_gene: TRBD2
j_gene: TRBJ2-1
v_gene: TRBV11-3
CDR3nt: TGTGCCAGCAGCTCCAGCGCGGGAGGCGGTGGCAATGAGCAGTTCTTC
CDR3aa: CASSSSAGGGGNEQFF

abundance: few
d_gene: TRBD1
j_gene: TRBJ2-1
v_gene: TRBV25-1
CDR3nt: TGTGCCAGCAGGGACAGGGGCGCGGTCTACAATGAGCAGTTCTTC
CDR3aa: CASRDRGAVYNEQFF

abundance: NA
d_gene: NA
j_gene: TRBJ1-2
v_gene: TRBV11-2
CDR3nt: TGTGCCAGCAGCCCGACTTGGGACATTAACTATGGCTACACCTTC
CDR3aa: CASSPTWDINYGYTF

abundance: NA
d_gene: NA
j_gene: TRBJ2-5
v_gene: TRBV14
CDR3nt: TGTGCCAGCAGCCCTTCGTCAAGGGCGGAGACCCAGTACTTC
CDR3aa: CASSPSSRAETQYF

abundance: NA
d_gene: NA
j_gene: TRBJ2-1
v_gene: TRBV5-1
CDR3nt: TGCGCCAGCAGCGCCGGGTCCCCCATGGGGGCCGGTGAGCAGTTCTTC
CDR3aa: CASSAGSPMGAGEQFF